Listed below are T cell receptor beta chains from one sample, sequenced in a study of T cells in Graves' hyperthyroidism and ophthalmopathy. TCRdb re-called the multiplex PCR reads through MiXCR, storing one row per CDR3 protein. The table records roughly 500,000 distinct CDR3 sequences, over 45% of them present only once. The specimen sequenced was peripheral blood or thyroid tissue (not recorded which). The receptor set was obtained from an adult woman with Graves' disease, either hyperthyroidism or ophthalmopathy (not recorded which). CDR3s include the opening cysteine and the closing phenylalanine or tryptophan. A D gene is named only where the DNA matches it firmly. Rows may omit the clone size; those that give it use once, few, many or a size class.

TRBJ2-2	.	.	TRBV20-1	14	CSAKQTAYTGELFF	TGCAGTGCTAAGCAGACAGCGTACACCGGGGAGCTGTTTTTT
TRBJ1-1	TRBD1	few	TRBV10-1	14	CASRRDRGTIEAFF	TGCGCCAGCAGGAGGGACAGAGGAACAATTGAAGCTTTCTTT
TRBJ1-4	TRBD1	.	TRBV29-1	15	CSVYSSGTGREKLFF	TGCAGCGTTTATAGCTCCGGGACAGGGCGAGAAAAACTGTTTTTT
TRBJ2-7	.	.	TRBV29-1	12	CSVEDNAYEQYF	TGCAGCGTTGAAGATAACGCCTACGAGCAGTACTTC
TRBJ1-5	.	few	TRBV11-3	13	CASSLGLAEPQHF	TGTGCCAGCAGCTTAGGTCTAGCGGAGCCCCAGCATTTT
TRBJ1-2	TRBD1	many	TRBV24-1	14	CATRNRQGWDGYTF	TGTGCCACCAGAAATAGACAGGGTTGGGACGGCTACACCTTC
TRBJ2-6	TRBD1	few	TRBV27	17	CASSSRDRGPGANVLTF	TGTGCCAGCAGTTCCCGGGACAGGGGTCCTGGGGCCAACGTCCTGACTTTC
TRBJ2-7	TRBD2	.	TRBV7-9	16	CASSQKPGTSSYEQYF	TGTGCCAGCTCCCAAAAGCCCGGGACTAGCAGCTACGAGCAGTACTTC
TRBJ2-2	.	few	TRBV24-1	16	CATSELRTANTGELFF	TGTGCCACCAGTGAGCTCCGGACAGCGAACACCGGGGAGCTGTTTTTT
TRBJ2-2	.	once	TRBV9	15	CASSVGTVNTGELFF	TGTGCCAGCAGCGTAGGCACGGTTAACACCGGGGAGCTGTTTTTT
TRBJ1-2	.	.	TRBV4-2	16	CASSQDAGRRRDGYTF	TGTGCCAGCAGCCAAGATGCGGGCAGGCGGAGGGATGGCTACACCTTC
TRBJ2-5	TRBD2	few	TRBV9	15	CASSVTSGSQETQYF	TGTGCCAGCAGCGTGACTAGCGGGAGCCAAGAGACCCAGTACTTC
TRBJ2-5	.	few	TRBV20-1	13	CSAETGQGGTQYF	TGCAGTGCAGAAACAGGGCAGGGGGGGACCCAGTACTTC
TRBJ1-2	TRBD1	many	TRBV7-9	13	CASSLRQGHGYTF	TGTGCCAGCAGCTTGAGACAGGGGCATGGCTACACCTTC
TRBJ2-2	TRBD2	.	TRBV6-5	15	CASSYGTSGTGELFF	TGTGCCAGCAGTTACGGGACTAGCGGGACCGGGGAGCTGTTTTTT
TRBJ2-2	TRBD2	many	TRBV11-2	15	CASSLERETTGELFF	TGTGCCAGCAGCTTAGAGCGGGAGACGACCGGGGAGCTGTTTTTT
TRBJ1-1	TRBD1	few	TRBV27	15	CASSPQTGANTEAFF	TGTGCCAGCAGTCCTCAGACAGGGGCGAACACTGAAGCTTTCTTT
TRBJ1-2	.	.	TRBV29-1	13	CSVETSSTYGYTF	TGCAGCGTTGAGACTTCGAGTACCTATGGCTACACCTTC
TRBJ1-3	.	.	TRBV10-3	14	CAISEWTDPTAIYF	TGTGCCATCAGTGAGTGGACAGACCCAACCGCCATATATTTT
TRBJ1-1	TRBD1	.	TRBV20-1	15	CSAPGTGRANTEAFF	TGCAGTGCACCCGGGACAGGGAGGGCTAACACTGAAGCTTTCTTT
TRBJ1-2	TRBD1	.	TRBV29-1	12	CSIGQGLYGYTF	TGCAGCATCGGACAGGGACTCTATGGCTACACCTTC
TRBJ1-4	.	many	TRBV6-5	11	CASSYQGLMFF	TGTGCCAGCAGTTATCAGGGTTTGATGTTTTTT
TRBJ1-1	.	.	TRBV12-3/TRBV12-4	14	CASSPSTMNTEAFF	TGTGCCAGCAGCCCCAGCACCATGAACACTGAAGCTTTCTTT
TRBJ2-4	.	.	TRBV20-1	16	CSARDYRGQAKNIQYF	TGCAGTGCTAGAGACTACCGGGGACAAGCTAAAAACATTCAGTACTTC
TRBJ2-5	TRBD1	many	TRBV15	16	CATSLRQGPKKETQYF	TGTGCCACCAGCCTCAGACAGGGTCCGAAGAAGGAGACCCAGTACTTC
TRBJ1-6	.	.	TRBV9	14	CASSGRGSDSPLHF	TGTGCCAGCAGCGGCAGGGGATCGGATTCACCCCTCCACTTT
TRBJ1-5	.	.	TRBV20-1	15	CSAREPGANNQPQHF	TGCAGTGCTAGAGAGCCAGGAGCCAACAATCAGCCCCAGCATTTT
TRBJ1-6	.	few	TRBV20-1	19	CSARVGEGSPNSYNSPLHF	TGCAGTGCTAGAGTTGGTGAGGGTTCACCAAACTCCTATAATTCACCCCTCCACTTT
TRBJ1-2	.	.	TRBV7-2	13	CASSLATVPGNTF	TGTGCCAGCAGCTTAGCTACAGTGCCTGGAAACACCTTC
TRBJ1-3	.	.	TRBV5-1	14	CASSLDGAGNTIYF	TGCGCCAGCAGCTTGGATGGGGCTGGAAACACCATATATTTT
TRBJ2-5	.	once	TRBV20-1	15	CSANPPSGGAETQYF	TGCAGTGCCAACCCTCCCTCTGGGGGGGCAGAGACCCAGTACTTC
TRBJ1-1	.	.	TRBV24-1	15	CASSFKGPMNTEAFF	TGTGCCAGCAGTTTTAAGGGGCCCATGAACACTGAAGCTTTCTTT
TRBJ2-2	.	few	TRBV29-1	16	CSVAASSLRGTGELFF	TGCAGCGTTGCGGCCAGCAGTTTGAGGGGTACCGGGGAGCTGTTTTTT
TRBJ1-4	.	once	TRBV7-6	13	CASSSTPGEKLFF	TGTGCCAGCAGCTCCACCCCGGGGGAAAAACTGTTTTTT
TRBJ1-2	TRBD1	.	TRBV2	15	CASRALRGPDYGYTF	TGTGCCAGCAGGGCACTGAGGGGGCCAGACTATGGCTACACCTTC
TRBJ1-2	.	.	TRBV29-1	12	CSVEAFNYGYTF	TGCAGCGTTGAGGCCTTTAACTATGGCTACACCTTC
TRBJ2-5	.	.	TRBV12-3/TRBV12-4	14	CASRRTVNQETQYF	TGTGCCAGCCGTAGGACGGTGAACCAAGAGACCCAGTACTTC
TRBJ2-7	.	.	TRBV5-1	15	CASSLRFGSSYEQYF	TGCGCCAGCAGCCTGAGGTTCGGCAGCTCCTACGAGCAGTACTTC
TRBJ1-1	.	.	TRBV9	15	CASSAEGGRNTEAFF	TGTGCCAGCAGCGCCGAGGGGGGCAGGAACACTGAAGCTTTCTTT
TRBJ2-5	TRBD2	.	TRBV10-3	15	CAISENSGTQETQYF	TGTGCCATCAGTGAGAATAGCGGGACTCAAGAGACCCAGTACTTC
TRBJ2-5	TRBD2	.	TRBV15	17	CATSRDAGNSGAGTQYF	TGTGCCACCAGCAGAGATGCCGGTAATAGCGGGGCTGGGACCCAGTACTTC
TRBJ2-3	.	.	TRBV20-1	12	CSATTTSDTQYF	TGCAGTGCTACAACCACGTCAGATACGCAGTATTTT
TRBJ2-7	.	many	TRBV20-1	12	CSVGQGQYEQYF	TGCAGTGTAGGACAAGGGCAGTACGAGCAGTACTTC